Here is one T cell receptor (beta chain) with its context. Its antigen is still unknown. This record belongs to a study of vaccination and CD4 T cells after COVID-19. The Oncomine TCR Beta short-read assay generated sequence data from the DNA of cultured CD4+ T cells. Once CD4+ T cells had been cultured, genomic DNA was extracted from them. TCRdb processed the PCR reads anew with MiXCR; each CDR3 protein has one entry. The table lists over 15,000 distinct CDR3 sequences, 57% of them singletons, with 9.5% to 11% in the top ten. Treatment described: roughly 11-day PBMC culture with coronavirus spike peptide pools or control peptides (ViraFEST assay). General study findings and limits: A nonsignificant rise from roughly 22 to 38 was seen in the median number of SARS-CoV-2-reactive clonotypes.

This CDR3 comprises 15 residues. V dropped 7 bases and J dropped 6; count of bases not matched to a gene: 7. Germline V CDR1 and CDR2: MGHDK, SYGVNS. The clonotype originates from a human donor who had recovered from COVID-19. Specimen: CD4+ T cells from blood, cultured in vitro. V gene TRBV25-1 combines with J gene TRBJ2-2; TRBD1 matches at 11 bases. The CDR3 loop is CASTRDRGISGELFF. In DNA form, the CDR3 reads TGTGCCAGCACCCGGGACAGGGGGATTTCCGGGGAGCTGTTTTTT.